The source of this TCR beta chain is a study of blood T cell repertoires in COVID-19 (dated by TCRdb to between 2020 and 2021). At the level of the whole study: Samples from collaborators originated in the United States, Italy and Spain and spanned both the acute and convalescent phases of COVID-19. The sample metadata nearly always contained a de-identified subject ID, COVID-19 status, age in years and sex. The repertoires were made available in a free public database intended to serve as a resource for research on the immune response to SARS-CoV-2. The dataset comprised deeply sampled blood TCRbeta repertoires from subjects exposed to, actively infected with, or recovered from COVID-19. Where HLA class I and class II types were available, the types were taken from metadata supplied by the sample provider, not from assay-based typing. Samples were obtained from the ongoing ImmuneRACE study (first 160 participants) and from 1,200 or so subjects provided by 6 global collaborators. The prospective study material was composed of cDNA or gDNA derived from T cells, B-cell-depleted T cells, or PBMCs. What the study reported, not specific to this receptor: The quantity of clinical and demographic metadata differed by source and by participant and was supplied without curation.

The germline V and J ends show losses of 4 bases and 5 bases respectively, and no gene match explains 11 bases of the junction. Inclusive of the bounding cysteine and phenylalanine, the CDR3 is 16 residues long. The retained sequence is limited to the CDR3, 48 bases, with the frame set at the first base. CDR1 and CDR2, looked up from the germline V gene, are LGHNA and YSLEER. Participants in the prospective study were enrolled through a virtual design, were aged 18 to 89 years, and lived in 20 to 30 United States geographic areas. In the prospective study, cohorts were assigned on the basis of participant-reported clinical history obtained from a screening survey and a study questionnaire. Mobile phlebotomists in the prospective study collected whole blood, serum and a nasopharyngeal or oropharyngeal swab from every participant. Additional blood draws and questionnaires over an approximately two-month period could optionally be provided by prospective study participants. Before DNA extraction, blood samples from the prospective study were shipped at room temperature or frozen.

TCRbeta CDR3 regions were amplified from genomic DNA by means of the immunoSEQ Assay, a bias-controlled multiplex PCR. The original pipeline was this. The number of nucleated cells in each sample was estimated by amplification of reference gene primers within the assay. To quantify the absolute abundance of each unique TCRbeta CDR3 rearrangement, sequence reads were collapsed and filtered. For each sample, productive Simpson clonality was calculated by taking the square root of Simpson's diversity index across productive rearrangements. TCRdb's version of the immuneACCESS table is confined to in-frame rearrangements and falls short of the full clone set. An unresolved V gene accounts for under half of the shortfall where checked; the remainder is of unknown origin. V and J calls and clone size are copied from that table; D and trimming were computed from the DNA. The sample table holds a few hundred thousand clones, of which over 75% were seen once. 7.4% of the sample is in the top ten clones.

This clone was counted once. The antigen it binds to is not known. Within one base of it there is no much larger clone, and no base qualities were kept. Sequencing was carried out using PBMCs or T cells enriched from blood (not recorded which). The rearranged segments are TRBV4-3 and TRBJ2-5, with 9 bases matching TRBD2. The TCR was taken from a woman between 40 and 50 years old with acute COVID-19. The CDR3 protein sequence reads: CASSRSLSGRVETQYF. The nucleotide sequence reads TGCGCCAGCAGCCGATCACTTAGCGGGAGAGTGGAGACCCAGTACTTC.